The clone carrying this T cell receptor beta chain has a handful of counts. Its antigen is as yet unknown. TCRdb redid the calling of the reads with MiXCR, one entry per CDR3 protein. The sample carries a few hundred thousand distinct CDR3 sequences, about 39% recorded once. This entry comes from a study of T cell repertoires in cytomegalovirus infection. Whole-study results and caveats: The cumulative frequency of public TCR beta families identified carriers of CMV plus the relevant HLA.

Trimming left V 5 bases short and J 4 bases short, with 17 bases between. Germline V gives CDR1 SGHNT, CDR2 YENEEA. This CDR3 contains 16 residues. The sequencing used cultured PBMCs, collected from culture after CMV antigen stimulation. The chain uses TRBV11-3 and TRBJ2-2; possibly TRBD2 for D (7 bases). This receptor was taken from a human donor in good health (CMV status not recorded). Some clones in this sample may be carry-over from other donors' samples. CDR3 bases: TGTGCCAGCAGCCCCAGTAGGGGGGGCGGCACCGGGGAGCTGTTTTTT. Protein product: CASSPSRGGGTGELFF.